Following are 30 T cell receptor beta chains from one sample sequenced in a study of blood T cell repertoires in COVID-19. Assay: immunoSEQ multiplex PCR; the TCRdb copy retains only in-frame clones and omits some. The repertoire holds more than 300,000 clones, with about nine tenths as singletons. Sequencing was carried out using PBMCs or T cells enriched from blood (not recorded which). The source of these receptors is a woman in her 30s who had recovered from COVID-19.

J is TRBJ2-7 and V is TRBV7-2, with TRBD2 identical over 14 bases. Germline lookup yields CDR1 SGHTA and CDR2 FQGNSA. CDR3 size: 15 residues. The trim removed 3 bases at V and 6 bases at J, leaving 4 bases unmatched. The CDR3 region is CASSFRLAGGGEQYF. CDR3 bases: TGTGCCAGCAGCTTCCGACTAGCGGGAGGGGGCGAGCAGTACTTC.

This rearrangement joins TRBV18 to TRBJ2-5; D gene uncertain. Per germline, CDR1 KGHSH and CDR2 LQKENI. The CDR3 is 13 amino acids. With 4 bases removed from V and 2 bases from J, the gap between germline ends came to 8 bases. CDR3 nucleotide sequence: TGTGCCAGCTCACTTCAGGCACAAGAGACCCAGTACTTC. It yields the protein CASSLQAQETQYF.

The genes are TRBV28 and TRBJ1-2; 10 bases are a match to TRBD1. V shed 3 bases and J 4 bases; nucleotides not matched to a gene: 8. The germline gives CDR1 MDHEN, CDR2 SYDVKM. There are 16 residues in the CDR3. DNA of the CDR3: TGTGCCAGCAGTTTTTTAGACAGGGGGCTTTTCTATGGCTACACCTTC. Amino acids: CASSFLDRGLFYGYTF.

The rearrangement joins TRBV7-4 to TRBJ1-5, with D perhaps TRBD1 (5 bases). Deletions cut 5 bases from V and 0 bases from J, with 23 bases between. This CDR3 is 19 amino acids long. Germline V gives CDR1 SGHVT, CDR2 SQSDAQ. CDR3 DNA: TGTGCCAGCAGCCTCCTTGGGGCCCGGTATGGGAATAGCAATCAGCCCCAGCATTTT. Translation gives CASSLLGARYGNSNQPQHF.

The chain carries TRBV4-3 and TRBJ2-5; D is perhaps TRBD1 (6 bases). The CDR3 consists of 15 residues. Trimming took off 0 bases at V and 2 bases at J, with 10 bases between the two ends. Per germline, CDR1 LGHNA and CDR2 YSLEER. The CDR3 loop reads CASSQDQGGQETQYF. CDR3 bases: TGCGCCAGCAGCCAAGATCAAGGGGGTCAAGAGACCCAGTACTTC.

This chain joins TRBV30 and TRBJ2-7, with no clear D. CDR3 length: 13 residues. Germline CDR1 GTSNPN, CDR2 SVGIG (reference sequence). Trimming pared 2 bases from V and 0 bases from J, leaving 8 bases between. The CDR3 is CAWSITVSYEQYF. CDR3 coding DNA: TGTGCCTGGAGTATAACAGTCTCCTACGAGCAGTACTTC.

V usage is TRBV6-6 and J usage is TRBJ2-3, with 13 bases matching TRBD2. J was trimmed by 5 bases and V by 10 bases; bases with no gene match: 9. Germline V gives CDR1 MNHNY, CDR2 SVGAGI (reference sequence). This CDR3 is built from 15 residues. CDR3: CATLGLAGIGDTQYF. In DNA, the CDR3 is TGTGCCACCCTGGGACTAGCGGGAATTGGAGATACGCAGTATTTT.

This clone was seen a single time. V is TRBV5-6 and J is TRBJ2-5; 7 nucleotides align to TRBD2. The germline gives CDR1 SGHDT, CDR2 YYEEEE. The CDR3 length is 14 residues. Germline trimming cut 4 bases from V and 4 bases from J; bases unmatched to any gene: 7. CDR3 in DNA: TGTGCCAGCAGCCGTGGGGGGGTGAGAGAGACCCAGTACTTC. It is translated as CASSRGGVRETQYF.

The chain joins TRBV14 to TRBJ2-7; D perhaps matches TRBD1 (6 bases). Germline values: CDR1 SGHDN, CDR2 FVKESK. The CDR3 is made up of 14 amino acids. V lost 10 bases and J lost 1, with 17 bases in between. The CDR3 sequence is CATKPWTESYEQYF. For the CDR3, the DNA is TGTGCCACCAAACCCTGGACAGAATCCTACGAGCAGTACTTC. The variable domain in full, completed from reference TRBV14 and TRBJ2-7, reads EAGVTQFPSHSVIEKGQTVTLRCDPISGHDNLYWYRRVMGKEIKFLLHFVKESKQDESGMPNNRFLAERTGGTYSTLKVQPAELEDSGVYFCATKPWTESYEQYFGPGTRLTVT.

The chain uses TRBV27 and TRBJ2-1; the D is unclear. The germline V gene encodes CDR1 MNHEY and CDR2 SMNVEV (reference sequence). This CDR3 is 17 amino acids long. The V end was cut by 5 bases, the J end by 3 bases, with 20 bases between. The CDR3 is CASSPYSGALLYNEQFF. In nucleotides, the CDR3 is TGTGCCAGCAGTCCTTATAGTGGAGCTCTTCTCTACAATGAGCAGTTCTTC.

V gene TRBV28 combines with J gene TRBJ2-1; 9 positions agree with TRBD2. CDR1 is MDHEN, CDR2 SYDVKM, per germline. Germline trimming cut 6 bases from V and 8 bases from J; bases unmatched to any gene: 14. The CDR3 totals 16 residues. The CDR3 DNA reads as TGTGCCAGCAGCACGCCGGGACTAGCCCTGCTGGATGAGCAGTTCTTC. It specifies CASSTPGLALLDEQFF.

The V gene is TRBV27, the J gene TRBJ2-7, with D tentatively TRBD2 (6 bases). In germline, CDR1 is MNHEY, CDR2 SMNVEV (reference sequence). The CDR3 loop spans 15 amino acids. The ends were cut back, 6 bases at V and 7 bases at J, with 22 bases in the middle. The CDR3 loop reads CASSQHFTGGGEQYF. The DNA for the CDR3 is TGTGCCAGCAGCCAACACTTTACAGGTGGGGGGGAGCAGTACTTC.

The rearrangement links TRBV7-9 to TRBJ2-1; D is ambiguous. Germline CDR1 is SEHNR and CDR2 is FQNEAQ (reference sequence). The CDR3 runs to 14 residues. Deletions cut 1 base from V and 10 bases from J, with 14 bases between. The CDR3 here is CASSLENDAVEQFF. In nucleotides, the CDR3 is TGTGCCAGCAGCTTAGAAAACGACGCGGTAGAGCAGTTCTTC.

The V gene is TRBV2, the J gene TRBJ2-7, with a weak D call TRBD2 (5 bases). The CDR3 is made up of 13 amino acids. Trimming left V 0 bases short and J 2 bases short, with 5 bases between. Germline-derived CDR1 and CDR2 are SNHLY and FYNNEI. Here the CDR3 reads CASSEARAYEQYF. DNA of the CDR3: TGTGCCAGCAGTGAAGCGCGGGCCTACGAGCAGTACTTC.

The chain uses TRBV6-5 and TRBJ2-7, with 15 bases fitting TRBD2. V lost 11 bases and J lost 3; bases outside the gene matches: 5. CDR3 length: 14 amino acids. The germline V gene encodes CDR1 MNHEY and CDR2 SVGAGI. CDR3 loop: CASGLAGGRYEQYF. The CDR3, as DNA: TGTGCCTCGGGACTAGCGGGAGGACGCTACGAGCAGTACTTC.

The rearrangement uses TRBV27 and TRBJ1-5, with D perhaps matching TRBD1 (6 bases). The V end was cut by 5 bases, the J end by 4 bases, with 15 bases between. CDR3 length: 15 residues. CDR1 is MNHEY and CDR2 is SMNVEV in the germline V gene (reference sequence). The CDR3 DNA reads as TGTGCCAGCAGTGAGTTAGGGACACATAATCAGCCCCAGCATTTT. Translated: CASSELGTHNQPQHF.

The chain links TRBV7-9 to TRBJ1-6, with D unresolved. Trimming pared 3 bases from V and 10 bases from J, leaving 7 bases between. The length of the CDR3 is 12 residues. Germline V gives CDR1 SEHNR, CDR2 FQNEAQ (reference sequence). The CDR3 bases are TGTGCCAGCAGCTTGACGAGGTCACCCCTCCACTTT. Protein: CASSLTRSPLHF.

The chain is built from TRBV7-2 and TRBJ2-7; D may be TRBD2 (5 bases). CDR1 is SGHTA and CDR2 is FQGNSA in the germline V gene. V was pared by 0 bases and J by 3 bases, with 9 bases between. This CDR3 is built from 14 residues. The CDR3 sequence is CASSLARDYYEQYF. CDR3 DNA: TGTGCCAGCAGCTTAGCCAGAGACTACTACGAGCAGTACTTC.

The chain employs TRBV18 and TRBJ1-3; no firm D call. CDR3 length: 15 residues. Germline values: CDR1 KGHSH, CDR2 LQKENI. The V end lost 5 bases, the J end lost 0 bases, and 11 bases lay between the germline ends. The CDR3 DNA is TGTGCCAGCTCATCAGTAGCGGGCTCTGGAAACACCATATATTTT. This sequence encodes CASSSVAGSGNTIYF.

The gene calls are TRBV6-1 and TRBJ2-3, with TRBD2 identical over 8 bases. The CDR3 runs 15 residues. With V trimmed by 4 bases and J by 4 bases, 7 bases remained unmatched. Germline CDR1 reads MNHNS; CDR2 reads SASEGT. The DNA of the CDR3 is TGTGCCAGCAGTGCTCGGGAGGGCCAGGCAGATACGCAGTATTTT. Amino acids: CASSAREGQADTQYF.

The gene calls are TRBV12-3 or TRBV12-4 and TRBJ2-1, with TRBD1 matching over 7 bases. The CDR3 contains 12 residues. V lost 5 bases, J lost 8 bases, and 3 bases stayed unmatched. CDR3 sequence reads: CASSPQGDEQFF. The CDR3 DNA reads TGTGCCAGCAGTCCCCAGGGGGATGAGCAGTTCTTC.

With regard to this clone: At one boundary the junction diverges from the germline segment, which might be a read error. This rearrangement joins TRBV5-5 to TRBJ2-7; 12 nucleotides agree with TRBD2. The CDR3 spans 14 residues. Per germline, CDR1 SGHKS and CDR2 YYEKEE (reference sequence). This CDR3 is CASTLTSGREEQYF. Here the CDR3 DNA reads TGTGCCAGCACCTTGACTAGCGGGAGAGAGGAGCAGTACTTC. Drawing the rest from reference TRBV5-5 and TRBJ2-7, the complete variable domain is DAGVTQSPTHLIKTRGQQVTLRCSPISGHKSVSWYQQVLGQGPQFIFQYYEKEERGRGNFPDRFSARQFPNYSSELNVNALLLGDSALYLCASTLTSGREEQYFGPGTRLTVT.

This chain joins TRBV7-9 and TRBJ1-4; no clear D. CDR1 and CDR2 (germline): SEHNR, FQNEAQ (reference sequence). This CDR3 is 17 amino acids long. V gave up 1 base and J gave up 1 base, with 13 bases separating them. CDR3 sequence reads: CASSLGPVRETNEKLFF. Here the CDR3 DNA reads TGTGCCAGCAGCTTAGGCCCCGTGAGGGAAACTAATGAAAAACTGTTTTTT.

This chain links TRBV7-2 with TRBJ2-1; TRBD1 matches at 10 bases. The CDR3 has 15 amino acids. Germline V gene data show CDR1 as SGHTA and CDR2 as FQGNSA. J was trimmed by 4 bases and V by 3 bases; bases with no gene match: 3. CDR3 bases: TGTGCCAGCAGCTTGACAGGGGGCGTTTACAATGAGCAGTTCTTC. Translation: CASSLTGGVYNEQFF.

The rearrangement joins TRBV5-1 to TRBJ2-1; the match to TRBD2 covers 14 bases. This CDR3 region has 15 residues. Germline V lookup: CDR1 SGHRS, CDR2 YFSETQ. Trimming at V came to 4 bases and at J to 6 bases, leaving 3 bases not matched to a gene. CDR3 DNA: TGCGCCAGCAGCACGGGACTAGCGGGAGTCAATGAGCAGTTCTTC. It yields the protein CASSTGLAGVNEQFF.

The chain employs TRBV19 and TRBJ1-5; D gene uncertain. Trimming pared 6 bases from V and 5 bases from J, leaving 8 bases between. Germline CDR1 and CDR2: LNHDA and SQIVND (reference sequence). CDR3 size: 12 residues. The CDR3 spells CASRGQYQPQHF. For the CDR3, the DNA is TGTGCCAGTAGGGGCCAATATCAGCCCCAGCATTTT.

CDR3 loop: CASSLRTGTGSGNTIYF. The CDR3 DNA reads as TGTGCCAGCAGCCTCCGGACAGGGACGGGCTCTGGAAACACCATATATTTT. The J gene is TRBJ1-3, the V gene TRBV5-6; 8 positions match TRBD1. V gave up 4 bases and J gave up 0 bases; unmatched junction bases: 9. The CDR3 is made up of 17 amino acids. Germline assignment: CDR1 SGHDT and CDR2 YYEEEE.

The chain has TRBV7-9 and TRBJ1-2; TRBD1 matches at 7 bases. Germline CDR1 reads SEHNR; CDR2 reads FQNEAQ (reference sequence). Losses at the gene ends were 3 bases for V and 3 bases for J; bases not matched to a gene: 10. This CDR3 is 16 amino acids long. In DNA, the CDR3 is TGTGCCAGCAGCTTTCGACAGGGAGTCGAGGACTATGGCTACACCTTC. This encodes CASSFRQGVEDYGYTF.

The chain joins TRBV13 to TRBJ2-1; TRBD2 might be the D (5 bases). Germline CDR1 is PRHDT and CDR2 is FYEKMQ (reference sequence). Trimming stripped 4 bases from V and 12 bases from J, with 19 bases between. The CDR3 extends over 14 amino acids. The CDR3 DNA reads as TGTGCCAGCAGCTCCCCCCCTAGGGCTAGCCGGCAGTTCTTC. This translates into CASSSPPRASRQFF.

This clone was observed a few times. The genes are TRBV3-1 (or the pseudogene TRBV3-2) and TRBJ2-7; a possible D gene is TRBD1 (5 bases). CDR3 length equals 14 residues. Trimming shortened V by 1 base and J by 6 bases, and 13 bases separated the two germline ends. In germline, CDR1 is LGHDT, CDR2 YNNKEL (reference sequence). CDR3 nucleotides: TGTGCCAGCAGCCAAGGGGCGGCTAGGGGCGAGCAGTACTTC. This codes for CASSQGAARGEQYF.